The rows below give T cell receptor beta chains drawn from one sample of a study of shared clonotypes between healthy human individuals. The assay was immunoSEQ multiplex PCR, and TCRdb's table has in-frame clones only and misses some. The table has roughly 1,500,000 clones, approximately 98.5% seen once; the top ten hold approximately 0.4%. Sequencing was done on a sample of naive CD4+ T cells sorted from blood. These receptors came from a young man in good health. Both conserved end residues are part of each CDR3. The D gene is left open where the match is weak. A row's size may be missing; if present it is once, few, many or a size class.

V gene: TRBV18; D gene: TRBD2; J gene: TRBJ2-5; clone size: .; CDR3 DNA: TGTGCCAGCTCCCTCACTAGCGGGACTTCGCAAGAGACCCAGTACTTC; CDR3 protein: CASSLTSGTSQETQYF
V gene: TRBV25-1; D gene: .; J gene: TRBJ1-5; clone size: .; CDR3 DNA: TGTGCCAGCAGGGGGGAGGCGCAGCCCCAGCATTTT; CDR3 protein: CASRGEAQPQHF
V gene: TRBV5-1; D gene: TRBD1; J gene: TRBJ2-5; clone size: once; CDR3 DNA: TGCGCCAGCACCCCCGACAGGGGTCAAGAGACCCAGTACTTC; CDR3 protein: CASTPDRGQETQYF
V gene: TRBV18; D gene: TRBD1; J gene: TRBJ2-1; clone size: .; CDR3 DNA: TGTGCCAGCTCCACAGGGACAGGGGTGTTCTTC; CDR3 protein: CASSTGTGVFF
V gene: TRBV20-1; D gene: .; J gene: TRBJ2-3; clone size: .; CDR3 DNA: TGCAGTGCTCGAATAGCGGATACGCAGTATTTT; CDR3 protein: CSARIADTQYF
V gene: TRBV18; D gene: .; J gene: TRBJ1-2; clone size: .; CDR3 DNA: TGTGCCAGCTCAGTCGTTGCAGGGTCCGAGGGAGGCTACACCTTC; CDR3 protein: CASSVVAGSEGGYTF
V gene: TRBV28; D gene: TRBD1; J gene: TRBJ2-7; clone size: .; CDR3 DNA: TGTGCCAGCAGTTCCCTGGGGACAGGGGTTGAACGAAACGAGCAGTACTTC; CDR3 protein: CASSSLGTGVERNEQYF
V gene: TRBV7-9; D gene: TRBD1; J gene: TRBJ2-2; clone size: .; CDR3 DNA: TGTGCCAGCAGCTTAGGGACAGGGGCCACCGGGGAGCTGTTTTTT; CDR3 protein: CASSLGTGATGELFF
V gene: TRBV5-1; D gene: .; J gene: TRBJ2-7; clone size: once; CDR3 DNA: TGCGCCAGCAGCTTAGGAGGAAGAGCCTACGAGCAGTACTTC; CDR3 protein: CASSLGGRAYEQYF
V gene: TRBV5-1; D gene: .; J gene: TRBJ2-5; clone size: .; CDR3 DNA: TGCGCCAGCGGTGCGGCTAGCGCTCACCAAGAGACCCAGTACTTC; CDR3 protein: CASGAASAHQETQYF
V gene: TRBV5-6; D gene: .; J gene: TRBJ1-5; clone size: .; CDR3 DNA: TGTGCCAGCAGATTGAGGGGTAACCCACAGCCCCAGCATTTT; CDR3 protein: CASRLRGNPQPQHF
V gene: TRBV29-1; D gene: .; J gene: TRBJ2-1; clone size: .; CDR3 DNA: TGCAGCGTTGAACAGGGCAATGAGCAGTTCTTC; CDR3 protein: CSVEQGNEQFF
V gene: TRBV18; D gene: TRBD2; J gene: TRBJ2-3; clone size: .; CDR3 DNA: TGTGCCAGCTCACCAATGGGACTAGCGGGAGTCGGCACAGATACGCAGTATTTT; CDR3 protein: CASSPMGLAGVGTDTQYF
V gene: TRBV28; D gene: .; J gene: TRBJ1-1; clone size: .; CDR3 DNA: TGTGCCAGCAGCTTGACCGGGACACCTCCTGAAGCTTTCTTT; CDR3 protein: CASSLTGTPPEAFF
V gene: TRBV5-1; D gene: .; J gene: TRBJ2-5; clone size: once; CDR3 DNA: TGCGCCAGCAGCTTGGATACCAACCAAGAGACCCAGTACTTC; CDR3 protein: CASSLDTNQETQYF
V gene: TRBV11-1; D gene: .; J gene: TRBJ2-7; clone size: .; CDR3 DNA: TGTGCCAGCAGCTTAGACGAGAGGGAAGCTTACGAGCAGTACTTC; CDR3 protein: CASSLDEREAYEQYF
V gene: TRBV6-6; D gene: TRBD1; J gene: TRBJ2-7; clone size: .; CDR3 DNA: TGTGCCAGCAGTTACTGGGACAGAGAAACCTACGAGCAGTACTTC; CDR3 protein: CASSYWDRETYEQYF
V gene: TRBV6-5; D gene: .; J gene: TRBJ2-7; clone size: .; CDR3 DNA: TGTGCCAGCAGTTACTCGACTAGGCACCCCTACGAGCAGTACTTC; CDR3 protein: CASSYSTRHPYEQYF
V gene: TRBV19; D gene: TRBD1; J gene: TRBJ1-5; clone size: .; CDR3 DNA: TGTGCCAGTAGTAAAGACAGGGGACCCCAGCATTTT; CDR3 protein: CASSKDRGPQHF
V gene: TRBV14; D gene: TRBD1; J gene: TRBJ2-2; clone size: once; CDR3 DNA: TGTGCCAGCAGCGAGACAGGGGTTCGAGGCACCGGGGAGCTGTTTTTT; CDR3 protein: CASSETGVRGTGELFF
V gene: TRBV6-5; D gene: .; J gene: TRBJ2-1; clone size: .; CDR3 DNA: TGTGCCACCCGAGGCGGGATCGGGATCAATGAGCAGTTCTTC; CDR3 protein: CATRGGIGINEQFF
V gene: TRBV5-1; D gene: TRBD2; J gene: TRBJ2-5; clone size: once; CDR3 DNA: TGCGCCAGCAGCTTGTCTCTAGCGGGAGTGGGGGAGACCCAGTACTTC; CDR3 protein: CASSLSLAGVGETQYF
V gene: TRBV10-2; D gene: TRBD1; J gene: TRBJ1-4; clone size: .; CDR3 DNA: TGCGCCAGCAGTGAGTCGACAGGGGGTGAAGAAAAACTGTTTTTT; CDR3 protein: CASSESTGGEEKLFF
V gene: TRBV6-6; D gene: .; J gene: TRBJ2-2; clone size: once; CDR3 DNA: TGTGCCAGCACCGAACAGGGAGCGGGGAACACCGGGGAGCTGTTTTTT; CDR3 protein: CASTEQGAGNTGELFF
V gene: TRBV2; D gene: TRBD1; J gene: TRBJ2-7; clone size: .; CDR3 DNA: TGTGCCATCTCCCGGGACAGGACCTACGAGCAGTACTTC; CDR3 protein: CAISRDRTYEQYF
V gene: TRBV6-1; D gene: TRBD1; J gene: TRBJ2-6; clone size: .; CDR3 DNA: TGTGCCAGCAGTGGGCCCGGGACAGCTGGGGCCAACGTCCTGACTTTC; CDR3 protein: CASSGPGTAGANVLTF
V gene: TRBV9; D gene: .; J gene: TRBJ2-5; clone size: .; CDR3 DNA: .; CDR3 protein: CASSVGQGAKLYF
V gene: TRBV5-8; D gene: TRBD1; J gene: TRBJ2-3; clone size: .; CDR3 DNA: TGTGCCAGCAGCTCATGGACAGGGGCGAGACGTTCTCTCACAGATACGCAGTATTTT; CDR3 protein: CASSSWTGARRSLTDTQYF
V gene: TRBV6-1; D gene: .; J gene: TRBJ1-2; clone size: .; CDR3 DNA: TGTGCCAGCAGCCCCACGGCTGAGACCTATGGCTACACCTTC; CDR3 protein: CASSPTAETYGYTF
V gene: TRBV28; D gene: .; J gene: TRBJ1-1; clone size: .; CDR3 DNA: TGTGCCAGCAGTTTAGGAACTACTGAAGCTTTCTTT; CDR3 protein: CASSLGTTEAFF
V gene: TRBV15; D gene: .; J gene: TRBJ2-1; clone size: .; CDR3 DNA: TGTGCCACCAGCAGAGTCATCCACAATGAGCAGTTCTTC; CDR3 protein: CATSRVIHNEQFF
V gene: TRBV11-2; D gene: .; J gene: TRBJ2-7; clone size: .; CDR3 DNA: TGTGCCAGCAGTTCCGGGACGTATTACGAGCAGTACTTC; CDR3 protein: CASSSGTYYEQYF
V gene: TRBV5-8; D gene: TRBD2; J gene: TRBJ2-1; clone size: once; CDR3 DNA: TGTGCCAGCAGCTTTTTAGCGGGAGTAATTAATGAGCAGTTCTTC; CDR3 protein: CASSFLAGVINEQFF
V gene: TRBV5-8; D gene: TRBD1; J gene: TRBJ1-2; clone size: .; CDR3 DNA: TGTGCCAGCAGCCCCGACAGGGCCTATGGCTACACCTTC; CDR3 protein: CASSPDRAYGYTF
V gene: TRBV4-2; D gene: .; J gene: TRBJ2-1; clone size: .; CDR3 DNA: TGTGCCAGCAGCCAAGAAGCGGTCTCCTACAATGAGCAGTTCTTC; CDR3 protein: CASSQEAVSYNEQFF
V gene: TRBV5-1; D gene: .; J gene: TRBJ1-1; clone size: .; CDR3 DNA: TGCGCCAGCAGCTTTGCGCCGGGGGCCACTGAAGCTTTCTTT; CDR3 protein: CASSFAPGATEAFF
V gene: TRBV5-1; D gene: TRBD1; J gene: TRBJ2-6; clone size: .; CDR3 DNA: TGCGCCAGCAGCACAAAGACAGGGGGCCTTCAACCAAATAACTCTGGGGCCAACGTCCTGACTTTC; CDR3 protein: CASSTKTGGLQPNNSGANVLTF
V gene: TRBV7-9; D gene: .; J gene: TRBJ2-2; clone size: .; CDR3 DNA: TGTGCCAGCAGCCCCCGCCCCGGCGGTGACACCGGGGAGCTGTTTTTT; CDR3 protein: CASSPRPGGDTGELFF
V gene: TRBV28; D gene: .; J gene: TRBJ2-5; clone size: .; CDR3 DNA: TGTGCCAGCAGTCGATTGCAGGGACGACCGAGAGGAGAGACCCAGTACTTC; CDR3 protein: CASSRLQGRPRGETQYF
V gene: TRBV28; D gene: TRBD1; J gene: TRBJ2-7; clone size: .; CDR3 DNA: TGTGCCAGCAGGGACAGGGGCTACGAGCAGTACTTC; CDR3 protein: CASRDRGYEQYF
V gene: TRBV13; D gene: .; J gene: TRBJ2-7; clone size: .; CDR3 DNA: TGTGCCAGCAGCTTAGACAGCTACGAGCAGTACTTC; CDR3 protein: CASSLDSYEQYF
V gene: TRBV5-1; D gene: TRBD2; J gene: TRBJ2-1; clone size: .; CDR3 DNA: TGCGCCAGCAGCTTGCGGGAGAGGAGCGGGAGGGCCAATGAGCAGTTCTTC; CDR3 protein: CASSLRERSGRANEQFF